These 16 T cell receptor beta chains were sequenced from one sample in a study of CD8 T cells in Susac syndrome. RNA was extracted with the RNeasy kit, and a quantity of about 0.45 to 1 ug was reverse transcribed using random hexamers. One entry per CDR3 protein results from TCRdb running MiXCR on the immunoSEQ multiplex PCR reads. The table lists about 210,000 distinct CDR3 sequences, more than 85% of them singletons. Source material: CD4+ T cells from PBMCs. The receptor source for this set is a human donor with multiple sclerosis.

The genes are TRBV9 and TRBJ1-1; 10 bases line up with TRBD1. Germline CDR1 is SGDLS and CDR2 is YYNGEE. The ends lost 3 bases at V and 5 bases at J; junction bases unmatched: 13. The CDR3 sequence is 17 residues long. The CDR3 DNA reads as TGTGCCAGCAGCGACGGGACAGGGGATCATCAGAGAACTGAAGCTTTCTTT. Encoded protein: CASSDGTGDHQRTEAFF.

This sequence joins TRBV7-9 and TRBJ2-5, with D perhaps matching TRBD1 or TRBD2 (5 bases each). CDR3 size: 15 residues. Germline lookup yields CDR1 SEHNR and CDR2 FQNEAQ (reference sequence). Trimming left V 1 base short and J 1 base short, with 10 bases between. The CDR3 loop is CASSLGTGTQETQYF. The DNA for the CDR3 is TGTGCCAGCAGCTTAGGCACGGGGACCCAAGAGACCCAGTACTTC.

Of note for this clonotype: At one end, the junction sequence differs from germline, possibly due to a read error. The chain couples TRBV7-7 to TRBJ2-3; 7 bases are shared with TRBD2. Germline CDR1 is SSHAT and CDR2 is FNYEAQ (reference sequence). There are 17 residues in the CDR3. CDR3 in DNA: TGTGCTAGCAGCCCGAACCCAGGACTAGTGGTGACAGATACGCAGTATTTT. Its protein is CASSPNPGLVVTDTQYF.

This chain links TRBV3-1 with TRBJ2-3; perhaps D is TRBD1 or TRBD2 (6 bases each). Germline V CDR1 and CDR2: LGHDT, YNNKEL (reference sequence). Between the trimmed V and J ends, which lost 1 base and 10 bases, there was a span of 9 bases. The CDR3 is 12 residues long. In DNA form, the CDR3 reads TGTGCCAGCAGCCAAGTCCGGGGGCCGCAGTATTTT. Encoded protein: CASSQVRGPQYF.

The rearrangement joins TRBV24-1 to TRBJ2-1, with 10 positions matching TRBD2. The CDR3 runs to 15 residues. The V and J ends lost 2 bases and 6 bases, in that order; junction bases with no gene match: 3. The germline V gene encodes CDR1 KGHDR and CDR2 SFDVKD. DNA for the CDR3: TGTGCCACCAGTGATTCCATAGCGGGGGGCAATGAGCAGTTCTTC. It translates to CATSDSIAGGNEQFF.

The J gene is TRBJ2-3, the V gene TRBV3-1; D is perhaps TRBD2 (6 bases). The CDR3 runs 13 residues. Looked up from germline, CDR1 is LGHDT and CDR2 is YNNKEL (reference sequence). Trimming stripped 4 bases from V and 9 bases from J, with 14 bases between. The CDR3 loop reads CASSPPGAGTQYF. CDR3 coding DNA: TGTGCCAGCAGCCCGCCCGGCGCGGGGACGCAGTATTTT.

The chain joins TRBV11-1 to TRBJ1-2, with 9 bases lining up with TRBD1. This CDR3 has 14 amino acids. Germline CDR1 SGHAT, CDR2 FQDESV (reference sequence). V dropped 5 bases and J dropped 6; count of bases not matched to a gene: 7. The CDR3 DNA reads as TGTGCCAGCAGCCGGGACAGGGATCGGGATGGCTACACCTTC. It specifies CASSRDRDRDGYTF. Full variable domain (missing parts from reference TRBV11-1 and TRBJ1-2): EAEVAQSPRYKITEKSQAVAFWCDPISGHATLYWYRQILGQGPELLVQFQDESVVDDSQLPKDRFSAERLKGVDSTLKIQPAELGDSAMYLCASSRDRDRDGYTFGSGTRLTVV.

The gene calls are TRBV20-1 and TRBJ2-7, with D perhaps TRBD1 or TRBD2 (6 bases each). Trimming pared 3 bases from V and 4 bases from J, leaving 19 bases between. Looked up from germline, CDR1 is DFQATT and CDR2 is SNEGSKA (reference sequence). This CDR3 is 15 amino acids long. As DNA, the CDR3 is TGCAGTGCTAGGTCTGAACAGGGAGGAATGTACGAGCAGTACTTC. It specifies CSARSEQGGMYEQYF.

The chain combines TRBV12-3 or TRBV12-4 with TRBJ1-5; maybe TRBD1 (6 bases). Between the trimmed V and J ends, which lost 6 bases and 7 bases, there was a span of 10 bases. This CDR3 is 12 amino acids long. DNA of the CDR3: TGTGCCAGCAGGACAGGTCCCCAGCCCCAGCATTTT. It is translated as CASRTGPQPQHF.

The CDR3 DNA follows: TGTGCCAGCAGCCAAGAGGGCACTGAAGCTTTCTTT. Its protein product is CASSQEGTEAFF. J is TRBJ1-1 and V is TRBV3-1, with D hard to call. With 0 bases removed from V and 4 bases from J, the gap between germline ends came to 3 bases. The CDR3 totals 12 residues. Looked up from germline, CDR1 is LGHDT and CDR2 is YNNKEL (reference sequence).

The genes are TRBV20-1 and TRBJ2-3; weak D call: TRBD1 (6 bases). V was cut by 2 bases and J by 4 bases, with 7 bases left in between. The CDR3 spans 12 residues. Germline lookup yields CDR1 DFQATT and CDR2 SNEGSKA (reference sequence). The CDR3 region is CSARQGPDTQYF. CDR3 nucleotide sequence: TGCAGTGCTAGACAGGGGCCAGATACGCAGTATTTT.

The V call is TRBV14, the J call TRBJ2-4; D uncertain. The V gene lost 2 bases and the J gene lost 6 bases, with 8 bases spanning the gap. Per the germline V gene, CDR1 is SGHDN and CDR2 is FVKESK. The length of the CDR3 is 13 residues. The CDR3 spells CASSQPNGNIQYF. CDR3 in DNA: TGTGCCAGCAGCCAACCTAACGGAAACATTCAGTACTTC.

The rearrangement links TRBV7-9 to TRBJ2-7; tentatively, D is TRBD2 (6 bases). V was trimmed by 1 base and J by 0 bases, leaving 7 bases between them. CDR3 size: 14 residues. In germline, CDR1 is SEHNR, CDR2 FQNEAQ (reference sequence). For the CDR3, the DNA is TGTGCCAGCAGCTTAGGGGGGGTCTCCTACGAGCAGTACGTC. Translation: CASSLGGVSYEQYV.

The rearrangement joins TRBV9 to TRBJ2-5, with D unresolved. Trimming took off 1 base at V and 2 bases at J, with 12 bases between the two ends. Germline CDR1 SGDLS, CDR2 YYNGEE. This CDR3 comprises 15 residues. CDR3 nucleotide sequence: TGTGCCAGCAGCGTAAACTGGGCTCAACAAGAGACCCAGTACTTC. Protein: CASSVNWAQQETQYF.

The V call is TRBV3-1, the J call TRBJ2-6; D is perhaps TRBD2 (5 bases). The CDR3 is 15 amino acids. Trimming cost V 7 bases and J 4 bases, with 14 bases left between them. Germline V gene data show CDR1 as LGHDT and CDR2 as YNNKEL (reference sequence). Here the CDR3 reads CASTQEAVGANVLTF. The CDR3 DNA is TGTGCCAGCACCCAGGAAGCGGTCGGGGCCAACGTCCTGACTTTC. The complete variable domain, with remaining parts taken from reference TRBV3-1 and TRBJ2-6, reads DTAVSQTPKYLVTQMGNDKSIKCEQNLGHDTMYWYKQDSKKFLKIMFSYNNKELIINETVPNRFSPKSPDKAHLNLHINSLELGDSAVYFCASTQEAVGANVLTFGAGSRLTVL.

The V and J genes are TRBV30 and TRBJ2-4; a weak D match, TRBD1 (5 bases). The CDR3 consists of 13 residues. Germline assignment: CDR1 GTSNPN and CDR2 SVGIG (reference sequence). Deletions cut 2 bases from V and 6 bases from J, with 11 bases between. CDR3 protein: CAWSPRTLNIQYF. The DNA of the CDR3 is TGTGCCTGGAGTCCCCGGACACTAAACATTCAGTACTTC.